This TCR beta chain was observed in a study of blood T cell repertoires in COVID-19. Germline values: CDR1 MNHNY, CDR2 SVGAGI (reference sequence). V was clipped by 10 bases and J by 5 bases, with 21 bases between them. This CDR3 is built from 15 residues. Assay: immunoSEQ multiplex PCR; the TCRdb copy retains only in-frame clones and omits some. The sample comprises roughly 73,000 clones, about nine tenths of which are singletons, and approximately 29% rests with the top ten. Sequencing used peripheral blood. The receptor was isolated from a woman older than 75 with active or convalescent COVID-19. The rearrangement joins TRBV6-6 to TRBJ2-1; TRBD2 is a possible D gene (7 bases). DNA for the CDR3: TGTGCCACATTCGGTATCGGGGAGGGGGACAATGAGCAGTTCTTC. Encoded protein: CATFGIGEGDNEQFF.